One sample yielded the 15 T cell receptor beta chains listed below, sequenced in a study of blood T cells in healthy people across ages. A second about 7 to 12 cycle PCR used barcoded and J-beta primers. Using its own MiXCR run on the 5' RACE reads, TCRdb lists one record per CDR3 protein. The sample lists 380,000 or so distinct CDR3 sequences, approximately 47% occurring once. Sequenced material: blood. These TCRs come from a man aged 60-69 years in good health.

This clonotype was seen only a few times. The chain combines TRBV7-2 with TRBJ2-3; D not certain. V lost 1 base and J lost 2, with 13 bases in between. The CDR3 covers 16 residues. The germline gives CDR1 SGHTA, CDR2 FQGNSA. The chain's CDR3 is CASSLGIVGFTDTQYF. The DNA for the CDR3 is TGTGCCAGCAGCTTAGGCATCGTCGGGTTCACAGATACGCAGTATTTT.

The chain has TRBV20-1 and TRBJ1-4; 9 positions agree with TRBD1. The germline V gene has CDR1 DFQATT and CDR2 SNEGSKA (reference sequence). Losses at the gene ends were 5 bases for V and 0 bases for J; bases not matched to a gene: 7. The CDR3 contains 16 residues. The CDR3: CSAVDRGGTTNEKLFF. The CDR3 nucleotides read TGCAGTGCTGTCGACAGGGGGGGAACAACTAATGAAAAACTGTTTTTT.

V gene TRBV20-1 combines with J gene TRBJ2-7; the match to TRBD2 covers 9 bases. Germline V gene data show CDR1 as DFQATT and CDR2 as SNEGSKA (reference sequence). Losses at the gene ends were 3 bases for V and 3 bases for J; bases not matched to a gene: 9. The CDR3 sequence is 15 residues long. The CDR3 DNA is TGCAGTGCTAGTTTCCCGAGACTAGCGGACTACGAGCAGTACTTC. As protein: CSASFPRLADYEQYF.

CDR3 nucleotides: TGCGCCAGCAGCCTTGACCAGGTTAGCAATCAGCCCCAGCATTTT. Translating gives CASSLDQVSNQPQHF. The chain uses TRBV4-1 and TRBJ1-5; D is undetermined. Trimming cost V 4 bases and J 0 bases, with 10 bases left between them. This CDR3 region has 15 residues. Germline V CDR1 and CDR2: MGHRA, YSYEKL.

The rearrangement links TRBV5-5 to TRBJ1-1, with TRBD1 matching over 7 bases. The CDR3 spans 16 residues. In germline, CDR1 is SGHKS, CDR2 YYEKEE (reference sequence). Trimming cost V 4 bases and J 3 bases; bases outside gene matches: 12. The CDR3 loop reads CASSPVEGADYTEAFF. In DNA, the CDR3 is TGTGCCAGCAGCCCTGTGGAGGGGGCCGACTACACTGAAGCTTTCTTT.

The chain uses TRBV7-2 and TRBJ2-3, with 8 positions matching TRBD2. Germline V gives CDR1 SGHTA, CDR2 FQGNSA. CDR3 length equals 19 residues. Trimming removed 5 bases from V and 7 bases from J; junction bases left unmatched: 23. CDR3 protein: CASSQRVRGGTSVGYTQYF. The CDR3 DNA reads as TGTGCCAGCAGCCAGCGGGTCCGGGGGGGAACCTCGGTGGGATATACGCAGTATTTT. The full variable domain, rest sourced from reference TRBV7-2 and TRBJ2-3, is GAGVSQSPSNKVTEKGKDVELRCDPISGHTALYWYRQSLGQGLEFLIYFQGNSAPDKSGLPSDRFSAERTGGSVSTLTIQRTQQEDSAVYLCASSQRVRGGTSVGYTQYFGPGTRLTVL.

The chain joins TRBV7-6 to TRBJ2-7; TRBD2 might be the D (6 bases). Germline values: CDR1 SGHVS, CDR2 FNYEAQ. CDR3 length: 15 amino acids. Trimming took off 1 base at V and 2 bases at J, with 12 bases between the two ends. The DNA of the CDR3 is TGTGCCAGCAGCTTAGTTGCGGGAATGGCCTACGAGCAGTACTTC. The encoded protein is CASSLVAGMAYEQYF.

This clonotype appeared a few times. The chain combines TRBV6-2 or TRBV6-3 with TRBJ2-1; TRBD2 matches 7 bases. CDR3 length: 14 amino acids. V gave up 5 bases and J gave up 11 bases; unmatched junction bases: 12. CDR1 and CDR2 (germline): MNHEY, SVGEGT. The CDR3 DNA reads as TGTGCCAGCAGTCTTCGATTTCCTAGCGGAAAGCAGTTCTTC. Amino acid sequence: CASSLRFPSGKQFF.

There are a few counts of this clonotype. The chain is built from TRBV7-2 and TRBJ1-2; D is perhaps TRBD1 (6 bases). The CDR3 loop spans 12 amino acids. Trimming pared 8 bases from V and 5 bases from J, leaving 12 bases between. Per germline, CDR1 SGHTA and CDR2 FQGNSA. CDR3 bases: TGTGCCAGCGGAGACAGGACGTATGGCTACACCTTC. This gives the protein CASGDRTYGYTF.

The chain couples TRBV6-6 to TRBJ2-3; D gene uncertain. Trimming took 6 bases from V and 0 from J, leaving 10 bases between them. Per germline, CDR1 MNHNY and CDR2 SVGAGI (reference sequence). This CDR3 is 14 amino acids long. This CDR3 is CASSAELSTDTQYF. CDR3 coding DNA: TGTGCCAGCAGCGCCGAGCTTAGCACAGATACGCAGTATTTT.

V is TRBV7-2 and J is TRBJ2-1, with 12 bases matching TRBD2. The J segment lost 2 bases and the V segment lost 3 bases, leaving 5 bases of the junction unmatched. Looked up from germline, CDR1 is SGHTA and CDR2 is FQGNSA. The length of the CDR3 is 17 residues. CDR3 region: CASSFASSGGAYNEQFF. CDR3 DNA: TGTGCCAGCAGCTTCGCATCTAGCGGGGGGGCCTACAATGAGCAGTTCTTC.

The table lists this clonotype with many counts. This CDR3 reads CSAPNRGTDTQYF. CDR3 nucleotides: TGCAGTGCTCCCAATCGGGGGACAGATACGCAGTATTTT. The chain joins TRBV20-1 to TRBJ2-3, with D tentatively TRBD2 (6 bases). The CDR3 sequence is 13 residues long. Germline lookup yields CDR1 DFQATT and CDR2 SNEGSKA (reference sequence). Trimming took off 5 bases at V and 3 bases at J, with 12 bases between the two ends.

In this sample, this clonotype turned up once. The V gene is TRBV18, the J gene TRBJ2-1, with TRBD2 matching over 7 bases. V lost 3 bases to trimming and J lost 8 bases; unmatched junction nucleotides: 10. Germline V gives CDR1 KGHSH, CDR2 LQKENI. The CDR3 loop spans 15 amino acids. This chain's CDR3 is CASSPGWGSGDEQFF. The DNA of the CDR3 is TGTGCCAGCTCACCGGGGTGGGGAAGCGGGGATGAGCAGTTCTTC.

This clonotype was seen more than once but under ten times. The V call is TRBV28, the J call TRBJ1-2; no definite D call. The CDR3 spans 12 residues. Germline lookup yields CDR1 MDHEN and CDR2 SYDVKM. Trimming shortened V by 3 bases and J by 7 bases, and 9 bases separated the two germline ends. The CDR3 DNA reads TGTGCCAGCAGTTTGAAACAAGCTGGCTACACCTTC. Translating it yields CASSLKQAGYTF.

The genes are TRBV20-1 and TRBJ2-3, with a tentative D call TRBD1 (5 bases). V was cut by 3 bases and J by 5 bases, with 18 bases left in between. Germline CDR1 is DFQATT and CDR2 is SNEGSKA (reference sequence). The CDR3 covers 15 residues. CDR3 bases: TGCAGTGCTAGCGATTTGGCAGGGATGATAGATACGCAGTATTTT. Protein sequence: CSASDLAGMIDTQYF.